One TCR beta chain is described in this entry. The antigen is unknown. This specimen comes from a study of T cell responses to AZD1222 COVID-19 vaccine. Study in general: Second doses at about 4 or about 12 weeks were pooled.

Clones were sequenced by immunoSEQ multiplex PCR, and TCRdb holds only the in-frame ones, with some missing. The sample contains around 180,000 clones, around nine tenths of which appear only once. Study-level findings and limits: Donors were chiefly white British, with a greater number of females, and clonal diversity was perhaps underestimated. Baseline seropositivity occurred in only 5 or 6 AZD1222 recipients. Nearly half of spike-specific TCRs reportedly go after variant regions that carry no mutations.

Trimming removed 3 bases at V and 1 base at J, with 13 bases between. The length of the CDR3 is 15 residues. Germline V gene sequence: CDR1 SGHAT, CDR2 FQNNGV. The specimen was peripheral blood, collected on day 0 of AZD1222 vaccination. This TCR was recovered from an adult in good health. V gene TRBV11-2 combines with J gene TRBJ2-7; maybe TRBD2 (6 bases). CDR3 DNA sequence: TGTGCCAGCAGCTTGGCCTCCGGGGGTTCCTACGAGCAGTACTTC. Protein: CASSLASGGSYEQYF.